Here is one T cell receptor (beta chain) with its context. Its antigen is as yet unknown. This specimen comes from a study of CD8+CD57+ T cells in acquired aplastic anemia. Study details: The average for DNA from sorted CD4+ and CD8+ cells was roughly 3 ug.

All patients picked for sequencing had shown, by flow cytometry, an expansion of CD8+CD57+ cells. Prior therapy had not been administered to any patient at the time of blood sampling. Germline V gene sequence: CDR1 DFQATT, CDR2 SNEGSKA (reference sequence). Trimming took 3 bases from V and 3 from J, leaving 5 bases between them. The CDR3 loop spans 12 amino acids. Genomic DNA provided the template from which TCR beta VDJ and CDR3 profiles were obtained. Each CDR3 protein is one row after TCRdb ran MiXCR on the reads. This table has 220,000 or so distinct CDR3 sequences, 65% appearing once. Study outcomes and limitations: Twenty-nine CD8+ CDR3 sequences were shared between patients and controls. Significance was not reached for CD8+ Simpson's diversity between patients and controls.

This TCR derives from a human donor with aplastic anemia. The J gene is TRBJ2-2, the V gene TRBV20-1; D is undetermined. Sequenced: sorted CD4+, CD8+, or CD8+CD57+ T cells (not recorded which) from PBMCs. The CDR3 bases are TGCAGTGCTAGTCCTCACACCGGGGAGCTGTTTTTT. This encodes CSASPHTGELFF.